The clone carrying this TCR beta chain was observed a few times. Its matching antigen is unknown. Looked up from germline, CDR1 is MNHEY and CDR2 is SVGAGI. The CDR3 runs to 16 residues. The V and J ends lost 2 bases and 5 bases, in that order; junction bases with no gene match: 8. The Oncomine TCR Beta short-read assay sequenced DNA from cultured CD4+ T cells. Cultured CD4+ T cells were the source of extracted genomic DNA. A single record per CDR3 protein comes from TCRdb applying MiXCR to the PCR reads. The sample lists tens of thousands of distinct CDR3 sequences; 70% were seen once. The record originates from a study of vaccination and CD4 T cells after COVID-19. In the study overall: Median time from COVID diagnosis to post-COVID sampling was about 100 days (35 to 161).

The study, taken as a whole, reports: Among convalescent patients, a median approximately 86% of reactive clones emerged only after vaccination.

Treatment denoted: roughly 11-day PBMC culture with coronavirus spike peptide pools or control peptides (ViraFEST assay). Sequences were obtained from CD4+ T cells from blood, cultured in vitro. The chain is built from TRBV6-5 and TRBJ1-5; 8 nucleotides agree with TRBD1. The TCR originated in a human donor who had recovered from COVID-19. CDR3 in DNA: TGTGCCAGCAGTTACGGACAGGGACGGCGGTATCAGCCCCAGCATTTT. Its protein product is CASSYGQGRRYQPQHF.